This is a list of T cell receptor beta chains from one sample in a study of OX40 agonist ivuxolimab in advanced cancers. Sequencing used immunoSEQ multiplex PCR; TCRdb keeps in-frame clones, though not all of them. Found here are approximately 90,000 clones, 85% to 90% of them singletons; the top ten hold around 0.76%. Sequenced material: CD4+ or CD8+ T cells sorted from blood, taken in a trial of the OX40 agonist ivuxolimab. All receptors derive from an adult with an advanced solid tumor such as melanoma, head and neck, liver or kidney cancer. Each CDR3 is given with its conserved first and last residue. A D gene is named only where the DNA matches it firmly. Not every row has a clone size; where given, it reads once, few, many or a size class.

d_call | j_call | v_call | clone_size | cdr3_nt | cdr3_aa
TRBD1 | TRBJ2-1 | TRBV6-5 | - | TGTGCCAGCAAGACAGGGATCGAGAATGAGCAGTTCTTC | CASKTGIENEQFF
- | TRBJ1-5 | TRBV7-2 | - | TGTGCCAGCAGCGTGTCGGGGGCAAATCAGCCCCAGCATTTT | CASSVSGANQPQHF
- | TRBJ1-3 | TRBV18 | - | TGTGCCAGCTCACCACCGACGGGACATAGCTCTGGAAACACCATATATTTT | CASSPPTGHSSGNTIYF
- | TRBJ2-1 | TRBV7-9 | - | TGTGCCAGCAGCTTAGCGCAGGGCAGGACGTCCTACAATGAGCAGTTCTTC | CASSLAQGRTSYNEQFF
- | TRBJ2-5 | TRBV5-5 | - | TGTGCCAGCAGCCAAGTGGGGGGCCAAGAGACCCAGTACTTC | CASSQVGGQETQYF
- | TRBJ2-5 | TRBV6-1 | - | TGTGCCAGCAGTCAGCAGTTTACCCAGTACTTC | CASSQQFTQYF
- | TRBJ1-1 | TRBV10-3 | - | TGTGCCATCAGGGACAGAAACACTGAAGCTTTCTTT | CAIRDRNTEAFF
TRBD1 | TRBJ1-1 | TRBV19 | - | TGTGCCACCTCCGGGACAGGGAACACTGAAGCTTTCTTT | CATSGTGNTEAFF
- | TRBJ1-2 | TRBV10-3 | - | TGTGCCATCAGTGATGTCAGGGGAACGGCTAACTATGGCTACACCTTC | CAISDVRGTANYGYTF
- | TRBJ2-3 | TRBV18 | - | TGTGCCAGCTCACCACTCGAGAACACAGATACGCAGTATTTT | CASSPLENTDTQYF
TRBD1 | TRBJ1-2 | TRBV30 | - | TGTGCCTGGACTCGGGACAGCTATGGCTACACCTTC | CAWTRDSYGYTF
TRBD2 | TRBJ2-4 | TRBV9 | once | TGTGCCAGCAGCGTAGACGGAGCGGGGGGGCTTGCCAAAAACATTCAGTACTTC | CASSVDGAGGLAKNIQYF
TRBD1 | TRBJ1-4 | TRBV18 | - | TGTGCCAGCTCACCGGGGACAGGGGGAACTAATGAAAAACTGTTTTTT | CASSPGTGGTNEKLFF
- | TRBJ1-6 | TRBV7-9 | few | TGTGCCAGCAGCTCTTCCTGGGATCCACCCCTCCACTTT | CASSSSWDPPLHF
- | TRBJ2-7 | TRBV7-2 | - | TGTGCCAGCAGCTTACTGACGGGCCTATCCTACGAGCAGTACTTC | CASSLLTGLSYEQYF
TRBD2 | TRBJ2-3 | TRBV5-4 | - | TGTGCCAGCAGCTCTCGGGGGGGCTCCACAGATACGCAGTATTTT | CASSSRGGSTDTQYF
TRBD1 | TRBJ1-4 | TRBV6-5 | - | TGTGCCAGCAGACCGACAGGGAGTGAAAATGAAAAACTGTTTTTT | CASRPTGSENEKLFF
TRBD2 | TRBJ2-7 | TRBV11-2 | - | TGTGCCAGCAGCCAAATCGGGACTAGCGGGTACGAGCAGTACTTC | CASSQIGTSGYEQYF
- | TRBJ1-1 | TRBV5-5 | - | TGTGCCAGCAGCTTGAGTCAGATTAACACTGAAGCTTTCTTT | CASSLSQINTEAFF
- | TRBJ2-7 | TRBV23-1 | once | TGCGCCAGCAGTCAATCAAGAGGCGCCGAGCAGTACTTC | CASSQSRGAEQYF
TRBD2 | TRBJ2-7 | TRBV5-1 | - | TGCGCCAGCAGCATACCTAGCGGGGGGTCCGAGCAGTACTTC | CASSIPSGGSEQYF
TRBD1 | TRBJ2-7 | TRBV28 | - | TGTGCCAGCAGTCCCGGACAGGTTCGCGAGCAGTACTTC | CASSPGQVREQYF
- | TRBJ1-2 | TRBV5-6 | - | TGTGCCAGCAGCTTAATCAGGGACCCTGGCTACACCTTC | CASSLIRDPGYTF
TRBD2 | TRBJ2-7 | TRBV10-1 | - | TGCGCCAGCAGTGAAGCGGGGGCGATTCGCGAGCAGTACTTC | CASSEAGAIREQYF
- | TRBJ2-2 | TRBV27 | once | TGTGCCAGCAGTTTGGGAGCCACCGGGGAGCTGTTTTTT | CASSLGATGELFF
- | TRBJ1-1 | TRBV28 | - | TGTGCCAGCAGTAAACTTCGGGGGGCAGTAAGGGCTTTCTTT | CASSKLRGAVRAFF
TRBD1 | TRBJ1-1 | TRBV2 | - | TGTGCCAGCAGTGGACAGGGCCGGAAGGCTGAAGCTTTCTTT | CASSGQGRKAEAFF
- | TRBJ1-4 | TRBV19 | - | TGTGCCAGTAATCACCTGGGGGGGCGCGATGAAAAACTGTTTTTT | CASNHLGGRDEKLFF
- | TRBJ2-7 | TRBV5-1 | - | TGCGCCAGCAGCCATCCGACCCGGATGGGATCCGAGCAGTACTTC | CASSHPTRMGSEQYF
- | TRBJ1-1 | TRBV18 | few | TGTGCCAGCTCTCCCACAGAGGGTGAAGCTTTCTTT | CASSPTEGEAFF
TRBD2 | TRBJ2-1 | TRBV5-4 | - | TGTGCCAGCAGCTTGGTAGGGGCTAGCGGGGGATTTGAGCAGTTCTTC | CASSLVGASGGFEQFF
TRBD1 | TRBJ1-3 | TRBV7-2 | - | TGTGCCAGCAGCCGGGACAGCTCTACCTCTGGAAACACCATATATTTT | CASSRDSSTSGNTIYF
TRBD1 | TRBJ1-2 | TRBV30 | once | TGTGCCTGGCAGACAGGGGGCGGTGGCTACACCTTC | CAWQTGGGGYTF
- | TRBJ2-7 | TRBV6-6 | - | TGTGCCAGCAGTCCCGGGACATCGAGGGAGCAGTACTTC | CASSPGTSREQYF
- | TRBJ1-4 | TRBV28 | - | TGTGCCAGCCAATCCCCCCGGGACGGAAGAAATGAAAAACTGTTTTTT | CASQSPRDGRNEKLFF
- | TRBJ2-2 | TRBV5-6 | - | TGTGCCAGCAGCCGACCCACCGGGGAGCTGTTTTTT | CASSRPTGELFF
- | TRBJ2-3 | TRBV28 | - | TGTGCCAGCAGTTTTTATGATACGCAGTATTTT | CASSFYDTQYF
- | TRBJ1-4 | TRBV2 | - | TGTGCCAGCAGTGCGGGGGGCTCGAGTGAAAAACTGTTTTTT | CASSAGGSSEKLFF
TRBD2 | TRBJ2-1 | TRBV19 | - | TGTGCCAGTAGGACGGGGGGGCGGAACAATGAGCAGTTCTTC | CASRTGGRNNEQFF
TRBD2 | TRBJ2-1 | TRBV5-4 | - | TGTGCCAGCAGCTTGGCCGGGGGGACCGCGGGGCCCTACAATGAGCAGTTCTTC | CASSLAGGTAGPYNEQFF
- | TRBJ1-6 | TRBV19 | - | TGTGCCAGTAGCACGGGACTAGGGGATTCACCCCTCCACTTT | CASSTGLGDSPLHF
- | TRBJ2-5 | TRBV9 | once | TGTGCCAGCAGCGTAGATCAGGCGGGCATAGAGACCCAGTACTTC | CASSVDQAGIETQYF
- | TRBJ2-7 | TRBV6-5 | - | TGTGCCAGCAGTTACTTTCGGACAGACGAGCAGTACTTC | CASSYFRTDEQYF
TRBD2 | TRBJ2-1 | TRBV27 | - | TGTGCCAGCAGTTCTGCACTTAGCGGGGGGGTAGGTGAGCAGTTCTTC | CASSSALSGGVGEQFF
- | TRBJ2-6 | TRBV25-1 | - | TGTGCCAGCAGTGAATGGCACAGCAGCTCTGGGGCCAACGTCCTGACTTTC | CASSEWHSSSGANVLTF